The rows below give T cell receptor beta chains drawn from one sample of a study of high-grade serous ovarian cancer treatment subgroups. Some clones are missing from TCRdb's copy, which holds only in-frame ones; the method was immunoSEQ multiplex PCR. In the table there are some 4,500 clones, 78% of which are singletons. The sample was tumor tissue. These receptors originate from a human donor with high-grade serous ovarian cancer. CDR3s include the opening cysteine and the closing phenylalanine or tryptophan. A D gene is named only where the DNA matches it firmly. The size of a clone is reported for some rows only, either as once, few or many, or as a class for expanded clones.

V: TRBV15
J: TRBJ2-5
size: few
D: -
CDR3: CATSRRGEPGETQYF
DNA: TGTGCCACCAGCCGTCGGGGAGAGCCAGGCGAGACCCAGTACTTC

V: TRBV19
J: TRBJ1-1
size: -
D: -
CDR3: CASMENTGGNTEAFF
DNA: TGTGCCAGTATGGAGAATACAGGAGGGAATACTGAAGCTTTCTTT

V: TRBV6-1
J: TRBJ2-7
size: -
D: TRBD2
CDR3: CASSETSGRGYEQYF
DNA: TGTGCCAGCAGTGAGACTAGCGGGAGGGGATACGAGCAGTACTTC

V: TRBV6-1
J: TRBJ1-2
size: -
D: -
CDR3: CASRDNYYGYTF
DNA: TGTGCCAGCAGGGACAACTACTATGGCTACACCTTC

V: TRBV30
J: TRBJ2-2
size: -
D: TRBD1
CDR3: CAWSAGTGLAGELFF
DNA: TGTGCCTGGAGCGCCGGGACAGGGTTGGCCGGGGAGCTGTTTTTT

V: TRBV5-8
J: TRBJ1-2
size: -
D: -
CDR3: CASSLGGAGYTF
DNA: TGTGCCAGCAGCTTGGGGGGGGCCGGCTACACCTTC

V: TRBV29-1
J: TRBJ2-2
size: -
D: -
CDR3: CSVTTGTGELFF
DNA: TGCAGCGTTACAACGGGCACCGGGGAGCTGTTTTTT

V: TRBV13
J: TRBJ2-7
size: -
D: -
CDR3: CASSLVYGGAYEQYF
DNA: TGTGCCAGCAGCTTAGTGTACGGGGGAGCCTACGAGCAGTACTTC

V: TRBV5-5
J: TRBJ1-2
size: -
D: TRBD1
CDR3: CASSLSDRGMGYTF
DNA: TGTGCCAGCAGCTTGAGTGACAGGGGCATGGGCTACACCTTC

V: TRBV27
J: TRBJ1-5
size: -
D: TRBD1
CDR3: CASSIRGQGSNQPQHF
DNA: TGTGCCAGCAGTATTCGCGGACAGGGAAGCAATCAGCCCCAGCATTTT

V: TRBV4-3
J: TRBJ1-1
size: -
D: -
CDR3: CASSPGWGPRSAEAFF
DNA: TGCGCCAGCAGCCCCGGGTGGGGTCCGAGGTCGGCTGAAGCTTTCTTT

V: TRBV28
J: TRBJ2-3
size: -
D: -
CDR3: CASSFPSTDTQYF
DNA: TGTGCCAGCAGTTTCCCCAGCACAGATACGCAGTATTTT

V: TRBV5-6
J: TRBJ1-6
size: -
D: TRBD1
CDR3: CASSLPQDRVSWSPLHF
DNA: TGTGCCAGCAGCCTCCCACAGGACAGGGTGTCATGGTCACCCCTCCACTTT

V: TRBV19
J: TRBJ2-5
size: -
D: -
CDR3: CASRRGPRETQHF
DNA: TGTGCCAGTAGAAGGGGGCCGCGGGAGACCCAGCACTTC

V: TRBV4-2
J: TRBJ2-3
size: -
D: -
CDR3: CASSQDRAGVADTQYF
DNA: TGTGCCAGCAGCCAAGATCGGGCAGGGGTGGCAGATACGCAGTATTTT

V: TRBV10-3
J: TRBJ1-1
size: few
D: -
CDR3: CAISGDIGEAFF
DNA: TGTGCCATCAGTGGAGACATCGGAGAAGCTTTCTTT

V: TRBV19
J: TRBJ1-1
size: -
D: TRBD1
CDR3: CASTRGQYTEAFF
DNA: TGTGCCAGTACGAGGGGGCAGTACACTGAAGCTTTCTTT

V: TRBV6-6
J: TRBJ1-2
size: few
D: -
CDR3: CASIPRAQVYGYTF
DNA: TGTGCCAGCATACCCAGGGCCCAGGTCTATGGCTACACCTTC

V: TRBV25-1
J: TRBJ2-1
size: -
D: -
CDR3: CASSESGGAHNEQFF
DNA: TGTGCCAGCAGTGAATCTGGCGGGGCCCACAATGAGCAGTTCTTC

V: TRBV11-1
J: TRBJ1-3
size: -
D: -
CDR3: CASSLNPSSGNTIYF
DNA: TGTGCCAGCAGCTTAAATCCTTCCTCTGGAAACACCATATATTTT

V: TRBV7-2
J: TRBJ1-1
size: -
D: -
CDR3: CASSLVFPGAFTEAFF
DNA: TGTGCCAGCAGCTTAGTCTTCCCGGGGGCCTTCACTGAAGCTTTCTTT

V: TRBV15
J: TRBJ2-1
size: once
D: -
CDR3: CATSIRGRNEQFF
DNA: TGTGCCACCAGCATCAGGGGCCGGAATGAGCAGTTCTTC

V: TRBV5-5
J: TRBJ2-2
size: -
D: -
CDR3: CASSLYPTGELFF
DNA: TGTGCCAGCAGCTTGTATCCGACCGGGGAGCTGTTTTTT

V: TRBV11-2
J: TRBJ2-1
size: -
D: TRBD2
CDR3: CASSAWTSGSNEQFF
DNA: TGTGCCAGCAGCGCCTGGACTAGCGGGAGCAATGAGCAGTTCTTC

V: TRBV29-1
J: TRBJ2-7
size: -
D: TRBD1
CDR3: CSGGTGTGNEQYF
DNA: TGCAGCGGGGGGACAGGGACGGGTAACGAGCAGTACTTC

V: TRBV11-2
J: TRBJ1-6
size: -
D: -
CDR3: CASSLGSVPNSPLHF
DNA: TGTGCCAGCAGCTTAGGTTCTGTCCCTAATTCACCCCTCCACTTT

V: TRBV5-6
J: TRBJ2-7
size: -
D: TRBD1
CDR3: CASSLVGQGTYEQYF
DNA: TGTGCCAGCAGCTTGGTAGGACAGGGTACCTACGAGCAGTACTTC

V: TRBV10-1
J: TRBJ2-3
size: -
D: TRBD2
CDR3: CARKRGPLDTQYF
DNA: TGCGCCAGAAAGCGGGGGCCCCTAGATACGCAGTATTTT

V: TRBV5-6
J: TRBJ2-7
size: -
D: -
CDR3: CASSLLFAYEQYF
DNA: TGTGCCAGCAGCTTGTTATTCGCCTACGAGCAGTACTTC

V: TRBV19
J: TRBJ1-5
size: -
D: -
CDR3: CASSIMRRPGTSGSNQPQHF
DNA: TGTGCCAGTAGTATAATGCGGCGGCCAGGCACCTCGGGTAGCAATCAGCCCCAGCATTTT

V: TRBV15
J: TRBJ2-1
size: -
D: -
CDR3: CATSREGSYNEQFF
DNA: TGTGCCACCAGCAGAGAGGGCTCCTACAATGAGCAGTTCTTC

V: TRBV5-1
J: TRBJ1-6
size: -
D: -
CDR3: CASSLDEGTSSPLHF
DNA: TGCGCCAGCAGCTTGGACGAGGGGACGAGTTCACCCCTCCACTTT

V: TRBV28
J: TRBJ1-5
size: -
D: -
CDR3: CASSLGGASSQPQHF
DNA: TGTGCCAGCAGCTTGGGGGGGGCGAGTAGTCAGCCCCAGCATTTT

V: TRBV5-4
J: TRBJ2-7
size: -
D: -
CDR3: CASSLKGVDEQYF
DNA: TGTGCCAGCAGCTTGAAAGGAGTGGACGAGCAGTACTTC

V: TRBV28
J: TRBJ1-3
size: -
D: -
CDR3: CASRPNEGKLGGNTIYF
DNA: TGTGCCAGCAGACCGAACGAGGGAAAGTTGGGTGGAAACACCATATATTTT

V: TRBV28
J: TRBJ1-5
size: -
D: TRBD1
CDR3: CASSFDRGGNQPQHF
DNA: TGTGCCAGCAGTTTTGACAGGGGGGGGAATCAGCCCCAGCATTTT

V: TRBV7-9
J: TRBJ2-5
size: -
D: -
CDR3: CASVGLSQTQYF
DNA: TGTGCCAGCGTGGGATTAAGTCAGACCCAGTACTTC

V: TRBV7-3
J: TRBJ1-1
size: large
D: TRBD1
CDR3: CASSPVPGQGADTEAFF
DNA: TGTGCCAGCAGCCCAGTCCCGGGACAGGGGGCGGACACTGAAGCTTTCTTT

V: TRBV4-1
J: TRBJ1-6
size: -
D: TRBD1
CDR3: CASSRDRDLGLNSPLHF
DNA: TGCGCCAGCAGCCGGGACAGAGATTTAGGTTTGAATTCACCCCTCCACTTT

V: TRBV6-5
J: TRBJ2-7
size: -
D: TRBD2
CDR3: CASSPIAGSSYEQYF
DNA: TGTGCCAGCAGCCCTATAGCGGGATCCTCCTACGAGCAGTACTTC

V: TRBV28
J: TRBJ2-7
size: few
D: TRBD2
CDR3: CASSLGRVGYEQYF
DNA: TGTGCCAGCAGTTTAGGGAGGGTAGGGTACGAGCAGTACTTC

V: TRBV2
J: TRBJ1-1
size: -
D: -
CDR3: CASKAPLNTEAFF
DNA: TGTGCCAGCAAGGCCCCTCTGAACACTGAAGCTTTCTTT

V: TRBV19
J: TRBJ1-3
size: -
D: -
CDR3: CASSITYSGNTIYF
DNA: TGTGCCAGTAGTATCACTTACTCTGGAAACACCATATATTTT

V: TRBV5-1
J: TRBJ1-4
size: -
D: -
CDR3: CASSGALGNEKLFF
DNA: TGCGCCAGCAGCGGGGCCCTGGGTAATGAAAAACTGTTTTTT

V: TRBV28
J: TRBJ2-7
size: few
D: -
CDR3: CASRRYYEQYF
DNA: TGTGCCAGCAGACGTTACTACGAGCAGTACTTC

V: TRBV7-6
J: TRBJ2-3
size: -
D: -
CDR3: CASSLQWGSTDTQYF
DNA: TGTGCCAGCAGCTTACAATGGGGAAGCACAGATACGCAGTATTTT